This T cell receptor (beta chain) was found in a study of CD8 T cells in Susac syndrome. Random hexamers were used to reverse transcribe roughly 0.45 to 1 ug of RNA. The CDR3 of TCR beta was amplified by immunoSEQ multiplex PCR across 54 Vbeta and 13 Jbeta. In TCRdb, the immunoSEQ multiplex PCR reads were re-called with MiXCR into one record per CDR3 protein. The sample includes 150,000 or so distinct CDR3 sequences, approximately 95% of them seen just once. Study-wide points: The study conceded that relatively few individuals underwent its TCR sequencing and HLA analysis.

Concerning this clonotype itself: What it binds is not known.

This CDR3 is 13 amino acids long. The germline V gene has CDR1 DFQATT and CDR2 SNEGSKA (reference sequence). The V and J ends lost 5 bases and 1 base respectively, with 9 bases between them. The source material was CD4+ T cells from PBMCs. The genes are TRBV20-1 and TRBJ1-5, with D unclear. The receptor was isolated from a human donor with Susac syndrome. This CDR3 reads CSAAINSNQPQHF. As DNA, the CDR3 is TGCAGTGCTGCGATCAACAGCAATCAGCCCCAGCATTTT.